This TCR beta chain was sequenced in a study of response to subunit inactivated influenza vaccine. Trimming took off 1 base at V and 6 bases at J, with 12 bases between the two ends. Germline V gene sequence: CDR1 SGHTA, CDR2 FQGTGA. The CDR3 has 15 residues. This clonotype was picked up a small number of times. Antigen specificity is unknown. TCRdb reanalysed the RT-PCR reads using MiXCR and keeps one entry per CDR3 protein. Altogether about 480,000 distinct CDR3 sequences are present, roughly 13% being singletons, with the ten largest covering roughly 14%. Notes on the study in general: Authors suggested that a seasonal influenza vaccination recruits few new T cells each time.

The chain has TRBV7-3 and TRBJ2-2, with D possibly being TRBD1 or TRBD2 (5 bases each). The sequences come from PBMCs from blood, collected around seven weeks after vaccination. This clonotype was sampled from a man aged 45 to 65 who received an inactivated influenza vaccine. The CDR3 reads CASSLKPGTSGELFF. CDR3 in DNA: TGTGCCAGCAGCTTAAAGCCCGGGACGTCCGGGGAGCTGTTTTTT.